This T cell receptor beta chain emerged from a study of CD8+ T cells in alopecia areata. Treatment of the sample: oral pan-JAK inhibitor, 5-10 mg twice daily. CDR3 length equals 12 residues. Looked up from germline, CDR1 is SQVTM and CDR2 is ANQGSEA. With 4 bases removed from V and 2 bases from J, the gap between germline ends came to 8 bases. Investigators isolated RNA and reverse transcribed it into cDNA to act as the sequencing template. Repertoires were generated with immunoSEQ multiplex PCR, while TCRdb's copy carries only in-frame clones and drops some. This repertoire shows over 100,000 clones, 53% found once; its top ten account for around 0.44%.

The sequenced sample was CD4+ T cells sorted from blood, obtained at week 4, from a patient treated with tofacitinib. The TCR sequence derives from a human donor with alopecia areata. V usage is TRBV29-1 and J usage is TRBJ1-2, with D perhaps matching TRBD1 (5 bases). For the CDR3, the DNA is TGCAGCGTTGCCCAGGGAAACTATGGCTACACCTTC. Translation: CSVAQGNYGYTF.